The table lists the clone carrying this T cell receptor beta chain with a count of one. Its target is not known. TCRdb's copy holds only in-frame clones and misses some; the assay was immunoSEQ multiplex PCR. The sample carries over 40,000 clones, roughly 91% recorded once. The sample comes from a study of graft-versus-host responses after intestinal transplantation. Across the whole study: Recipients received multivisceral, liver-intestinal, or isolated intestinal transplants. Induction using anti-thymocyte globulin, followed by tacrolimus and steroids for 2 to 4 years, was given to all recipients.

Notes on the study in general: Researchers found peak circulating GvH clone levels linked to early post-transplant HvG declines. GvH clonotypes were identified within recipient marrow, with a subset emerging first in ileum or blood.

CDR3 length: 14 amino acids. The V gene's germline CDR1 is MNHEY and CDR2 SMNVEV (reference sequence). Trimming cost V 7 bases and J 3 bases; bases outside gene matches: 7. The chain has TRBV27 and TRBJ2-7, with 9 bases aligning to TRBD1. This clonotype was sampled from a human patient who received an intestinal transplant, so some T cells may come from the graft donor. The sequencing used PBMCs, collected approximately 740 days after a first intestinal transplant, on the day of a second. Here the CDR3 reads CASMDDRGGYEQYF. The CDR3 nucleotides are TGTGCCAGCATGGATGACAGGGGGGGCTACGAGCAGTACTTC.